The next 4 T cell receptor beta chains were all read from a single sample in a study of blood T cell repertoires in COVID-19. Assay: immunoSEQ multiplex PCR; the TCRdb copy retains only in-frame clones and omits some. The sample holds 300,000 to 400,000 clones, about 91% seen once. The sample taken for sequencing was peripheral blood. The receptors originated from a woman in her 30s with COVID-19, enrolled during active disease.

The chain couples TRBV19 to TRBJ1-1, with TRBD1 matching over 10 bases. The length of the CDR3 is 16 residues. V dropped 9 bases and J dropped 6; count of bases not matched to a gene: 16. Germline assignment: CDR1 LNHDA and CDR2 SQIVND (reference sequence). CDR3 residues: CASLARDRGSGAEAFF. In nucleotides, the CDR3 is TGTGCCAGCCTAGCCCGGGACAGGGGTTCTGGGGCTGAAGCTTTCTTT. The full variable domain, in which reference TRBV19 and TRBJ1-1 provide the parts outside the CDR3, is DGGITQSPKYLFRKEGQNVTLSCEQNLNHDAMYWYRQDPGQGLRLIYYSQIVNDFQKGDIAEGYSVSREKKESFPLTVTSAQKNPTAFYLCASLARDRGSGAEAFFGQGTRLTVV.

The gene calls are TRBV7-9 and TRBJ2-2; D possibly corresponds to TRBD2 (6 bases). V lost 1 base, J lost 8 bases, and 20 bases lay in between. The CDR3 has 17 residues. The germline gives CDR1 SEHNR, CDR2 FQNEAQ (reference sequence). The CDR3 here is CASSLVTSRRVAGELFF. CDR3 DNA sequence: TGTGCCAGCAGCTTAGTTACGTCCAGGAGGGTAGCGGGGGAGCTGTTTTTT.

The chain employs TRBV6-5 and TRBJ1-5; no firm D call. The CDR3 has 13 amino acids. Trimming stripped 7 bases from V and 5 bases from J, with 12 bases between. Germline CDR1 and CDR2: MNHEY and SVGAGI. CDR3 DNA sequence: TGTGCCAGCACCCAAGCGTTCCATCAGCCCCAGCATTTT. As protein: CASTQAFHQPQHF.

The chain recombines TRBV2 with TRBJ2-1; TRBD2 is a possible D gene (5 bases). With 3 bases removed from V and 6 bases from J, the gap between germline ends came to 18 bases. The CDR3 sequence is 16 residues long. The germline V gene encodes CDR1 SNHLY and CDR2 FYNNEI. The CDR3 sequence is CASSDFVASRGNEQFF. CDR3 nucleotides: TGTGCCAGCAGTGACTTTGTGGCTAGCCGTGGCAATGAGCAGTTCTTC.